This T cell receptor (beta chain) was documented in a study of blood T cell repertoires in COVID-19. On the study more broadly: The United States, Italy and Spain supplied acute and convalescent COVID-19 samples. The cDNA or gDNA used as material had been derived from T cells, B-cell-depleted T cells, or PBMCs.

Authors' processing steps: The authors estimated nucleated cell counts from reference gene primer amplification. Libraries were prepared by immunoSEQ multiplex PCR; TCRdb keeps only in-frame clonotypes and omits some of them. V and J calls and clone size are those listed in that table; D and trimming were worked out from the DNA. The data hold 250,000 to 350,000 clones, with 75% to 90% observed a single time. This receptor was obtained from a man in his late teens or twenties with active or convalescent COVID-19. Sequenced sample: peripheral blood.

CDR3 residues: CASSSAGTGGETQYF. The CDR3 region has the DNA TGTGCCAGCAGTTCCGCCGGGACAGGAGGAGAGACCCAGTACTTC. J is TRBJ2-5 and V is TRBV6-2 or TRBV6-3, with 8 bases lining up with TRBD1. V shed 4 bases, J shed 4 bases, and the junction held 8 bases outside the gene matches. CDR1 is MNHEY and CDR2 is SVGEGT in the germline V gene. The CDR3 has 15 residues.